This T cell receptor beta chain was recovered during a study of technical replicates of blood from several donors. Only in-frame clones appear in the TCRdb table, and some are missing; sequencing was by immunoSEQ multiplex PCR. The sample contains tens of thousands of clones, 70% to 90% of which appear only once. Trimming cost V 5 bases and J 8 bases; bases outside gene matches: 15. Germline V gene data show CDR1 as MNHEY and CDR2 as SMNVEV (reference sequence). The CDR3 runs to 15 residues. The rearrangement links TRBV27 to TRBJ2-7, with TRBD1 matching 7 bases. The origin of this receptor is a human donor in good health. Sequenced material: T cells isolated from PBMCs. The CDR3 reads CASSTRDSSTSKQYF. The CDR3 DNA reads as TGTGCCAGCAGTACCCGGGACAGCTCCACCAGCAAGCAGTACTTC.